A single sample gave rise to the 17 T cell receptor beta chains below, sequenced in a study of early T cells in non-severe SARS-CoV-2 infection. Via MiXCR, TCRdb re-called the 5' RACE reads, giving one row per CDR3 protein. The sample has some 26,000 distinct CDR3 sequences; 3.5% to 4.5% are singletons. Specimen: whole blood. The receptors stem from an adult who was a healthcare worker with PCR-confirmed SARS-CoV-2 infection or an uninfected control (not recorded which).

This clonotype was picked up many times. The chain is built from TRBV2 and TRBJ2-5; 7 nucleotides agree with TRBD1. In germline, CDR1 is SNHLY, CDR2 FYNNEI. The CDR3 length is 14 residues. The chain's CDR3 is CANNRDRFQETQYF. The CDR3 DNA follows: TGTGCTAACAACCGGGACAGATTCCAAGAGACCCAGTACTTC.

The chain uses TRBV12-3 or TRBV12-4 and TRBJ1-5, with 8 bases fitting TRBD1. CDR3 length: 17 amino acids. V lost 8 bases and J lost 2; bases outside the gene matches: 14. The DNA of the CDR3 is TGTGCCAGCTCCTCAAAAACGCCGGGACAGGGCAATCAGCCCCAGCATTTT. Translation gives CASSSKTPGQGNQPQHF.

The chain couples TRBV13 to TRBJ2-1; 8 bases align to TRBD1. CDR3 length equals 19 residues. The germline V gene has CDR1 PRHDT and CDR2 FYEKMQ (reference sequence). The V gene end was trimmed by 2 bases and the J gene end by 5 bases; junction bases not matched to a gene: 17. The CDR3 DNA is TGTGCCAGCAGCTTACGTAGAAGTCATGAGACAGGGGACCACAATGAGCAGTTCTTC. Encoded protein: CASSLRRSHETGDHNEQFF.

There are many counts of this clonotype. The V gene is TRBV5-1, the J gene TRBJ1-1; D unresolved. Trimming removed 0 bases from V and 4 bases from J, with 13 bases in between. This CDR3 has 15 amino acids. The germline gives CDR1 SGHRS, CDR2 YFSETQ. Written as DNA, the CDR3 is TGCGCCAGCAGCTTGGCCGGGCAGGCAGGCACTGAAGCTTTCTTT. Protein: CASSLAGQAGTEAFF.

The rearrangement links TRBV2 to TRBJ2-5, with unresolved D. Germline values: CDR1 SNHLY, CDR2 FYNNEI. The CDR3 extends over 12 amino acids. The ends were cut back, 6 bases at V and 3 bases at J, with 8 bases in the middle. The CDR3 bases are TGTGCCAGCAGCGTAGCTGAAGAGACCCAGTACTTC. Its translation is CASSVAEETQYF.

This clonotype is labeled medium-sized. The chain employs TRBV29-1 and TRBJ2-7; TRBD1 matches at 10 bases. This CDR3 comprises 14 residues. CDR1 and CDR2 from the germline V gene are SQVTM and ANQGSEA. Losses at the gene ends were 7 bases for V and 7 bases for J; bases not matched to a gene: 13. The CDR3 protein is CSGNGDRGEWEQYF. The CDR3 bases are TGCAGCGGGAACGGGGACAGGGGTGAGTGGGAGCAGTACTTC.

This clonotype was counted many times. CDR3 DNA: TGTGCCATCAGGACAAGGGGGAATGAGCAGTTCTTC. Translated, it gives CAIRTRGNEQFF. This chain joins TRBV10-3 and TRBJ2-1; a possible D gene is TRBD1 (6 bases). The CDR3 has 12 amino acids. Germline V gene lookup returns CDR1 ENHRY and CDR2 SYGVKD. Between the trimmed V and J ends, which lost 6 bases and 7 bases, there was a span of 10 bases.

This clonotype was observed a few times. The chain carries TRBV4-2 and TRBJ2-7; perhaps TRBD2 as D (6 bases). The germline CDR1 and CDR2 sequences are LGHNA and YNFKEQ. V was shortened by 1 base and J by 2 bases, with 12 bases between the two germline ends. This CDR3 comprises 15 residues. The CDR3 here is CASSQGLAVTYEQYF. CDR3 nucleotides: TGTGCCAGCAGCCAAGGTTTAGCGGTCACCTACGAGCAGTACTTC.

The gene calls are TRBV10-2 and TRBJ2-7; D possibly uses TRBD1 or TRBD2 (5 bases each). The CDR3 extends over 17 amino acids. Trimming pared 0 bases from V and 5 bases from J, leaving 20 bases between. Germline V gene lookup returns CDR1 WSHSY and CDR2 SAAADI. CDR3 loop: CASSESVGTRVVDEQYF. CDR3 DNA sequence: TGCGCCAGCAGTGAGTCGGTTGGGACGAGGGTTGTGGACGAGCAGTACTTC.

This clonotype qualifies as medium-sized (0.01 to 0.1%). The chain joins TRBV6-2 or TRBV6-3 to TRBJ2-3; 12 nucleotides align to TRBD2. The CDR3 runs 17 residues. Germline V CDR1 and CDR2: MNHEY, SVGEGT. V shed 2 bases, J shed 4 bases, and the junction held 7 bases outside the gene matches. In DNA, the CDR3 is TGTGCCAGCAGTTACCCCAGACTAGCGGGAGAGCCAGATACGCAGTATTTT. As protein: CASSYPRLAGEPDTQYF.

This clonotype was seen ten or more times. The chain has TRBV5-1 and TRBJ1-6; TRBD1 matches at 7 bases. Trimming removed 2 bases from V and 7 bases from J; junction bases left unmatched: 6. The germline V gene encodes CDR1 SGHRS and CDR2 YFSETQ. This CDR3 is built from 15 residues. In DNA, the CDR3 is TGCGCCAGCAGCTTCCCAGACAGGGAGAATTCACCCCTCCACTTT. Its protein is CASSFPDRENSPLHF.

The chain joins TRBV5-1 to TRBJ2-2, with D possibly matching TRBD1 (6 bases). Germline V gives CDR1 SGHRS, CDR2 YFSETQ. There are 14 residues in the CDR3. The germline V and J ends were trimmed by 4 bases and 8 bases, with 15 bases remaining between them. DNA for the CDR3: TGCGCCAGCAGCCAGACAGGAGATTTTGGGGAGCTGTTTTTT. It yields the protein CASSQTGDFGELFF. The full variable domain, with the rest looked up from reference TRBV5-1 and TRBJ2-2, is KAGVTQTPRYLIKTRGQQVTLSCSPISGHRSVSWYQQTPGQGLQFLFEYFSETQRNKGNFPGRFSGRQFSNSRSEMNVSTLELGDSALYLCASSQTGDFGELFFGEGSRLTVL.

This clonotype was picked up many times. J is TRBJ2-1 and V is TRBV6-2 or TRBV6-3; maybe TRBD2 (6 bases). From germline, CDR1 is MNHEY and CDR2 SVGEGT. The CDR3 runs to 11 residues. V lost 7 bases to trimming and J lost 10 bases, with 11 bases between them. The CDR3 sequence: CASNQGGEQFF. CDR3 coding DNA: TGTGCCAGCAATCAAGGAGGGGAGCAGTTCTTC.

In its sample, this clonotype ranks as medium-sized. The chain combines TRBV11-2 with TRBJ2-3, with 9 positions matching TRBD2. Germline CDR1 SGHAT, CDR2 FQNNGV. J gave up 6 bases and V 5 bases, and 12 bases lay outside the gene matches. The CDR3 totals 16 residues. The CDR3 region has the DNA TGTGCCAGCAGCCGGGCGGAAGGCGGGGGGGCGGATACGCAGTATTTT. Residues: CASSRAEGGGADTQYF.

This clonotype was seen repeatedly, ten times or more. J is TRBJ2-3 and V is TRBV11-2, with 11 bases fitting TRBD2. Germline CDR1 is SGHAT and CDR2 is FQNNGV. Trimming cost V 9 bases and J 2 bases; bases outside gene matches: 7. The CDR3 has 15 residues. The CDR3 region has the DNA TGTGCCAGTTACAGACTAGCGGGGAACACAGATACGCAGTATTTT. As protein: CASYRLAGNTDTQYF.

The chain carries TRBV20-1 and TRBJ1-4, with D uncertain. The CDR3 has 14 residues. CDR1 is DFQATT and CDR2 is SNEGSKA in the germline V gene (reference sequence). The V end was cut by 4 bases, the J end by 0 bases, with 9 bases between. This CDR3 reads CSATLGTTNEKLFF. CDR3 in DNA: TGCAGTGCTACCTTGGGAACAACTAATGAAAAACTGTTTTTT.

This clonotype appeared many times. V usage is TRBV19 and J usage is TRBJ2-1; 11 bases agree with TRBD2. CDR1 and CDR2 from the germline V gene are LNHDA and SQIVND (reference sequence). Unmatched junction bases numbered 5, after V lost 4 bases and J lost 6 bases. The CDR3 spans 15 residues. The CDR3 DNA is TGTGCCAGTAGTACCACTAGCGGGAGTATCAATGAGCAGTTCTTC. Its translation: CASSTTSGSINEQFF. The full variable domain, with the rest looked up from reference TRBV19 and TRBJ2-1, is DGGITQSPKYLFRKEGQNVTLSCEQNLNHDAMYWYRQDPGQGLRLIYYSQIVNDFQKGDIAEGYSVSREKKESFPLTVTSAQKNPTAFYLCASSTTSGSINEQFFGPGTRLTVL.